This entry lists 17 T cell receptor beta chains sequenced from one sample in a study of T cells in Graves' hyperthyroidism and ophthalmopathy. Amplification of TCR beta CDR3 regions was performed using RNA transcripts as template. A set of HTBI primers served as the primers for a first-round RT-PCR of the TCR CDR3. MiXCR, run by TCRdb on the multiplex PCR reads, gives a single entry per CDR3 protein. The table records about 600,000 distinct CDR3 sequences, about 16% of them present only once. Sequenced input: blood. The receptor set was obtained from a woman aged 40 to 50 with Graves' ophthalmopathy.

This clonotype was detected only a few times. The chain employs TRBV12-3 or TRBV12-4 and TRBJ2-2; TRBD1 matches 10 bases. This CDR3 region has 14 residues. After removal of 8 bases from V and 15 bases from J, the junction contained 15 bases not matched to a gene. The CDR3 spells CASGLTGGQLTVFF. The CDR3, as DNA: TGTGCCAGCGGCCTGACAGGGGGCCAACTCACTGTGTTTTTT.

In the case of this clonotype: One junction end does not reproduce the germline sequence, and a read error may be involved. The rearrangement joins TRBV5-1 to TRBJ1-2; D is undetermined. The CDR3 has 15 amino acids. Germline CDR1 is SGHRS and CDR2 is YFSETQ. CDR3 protein: CASSLGLRSDYGYTF. The CDR3 nucleotides read TGTGCCAGCAGCTTGGGGTTGAGGTCAGACTATGGCTACACCTTC.

This clonotype was observed a few times. The chain is built from TRBV3-1 and TRBJ2-2; 11 nucleotides match TRBD2. The CDR3 is 19 amino acids. V shed 3 bases, J shed 5 bases, and the junction held 14 bases outside the gene matches. Germline V lookup: CDR1 LGHDT, CDR2 YNNKEL (reference sequence). Here the CDR3 DNA reads TGTGCCAGCAGCCAGGAACTAGCGGGGGTTCCCTATAGGACCGGGGAGCTGTTTTTT. Its protein is CASSQELAGVPYRTGELFF. Looking up the rest from reference TRBV3-1 and TRBJ2-2 gives the full variable domain: DTAVSQTPKYLVTQMGNDKSIKCEQNLGHDTMYWYKQDSKKFLKIMFSYNNKELIINETVPNRFSPKSPDKAHLNLHINSLELGDSAVYFCASSQELAGVPYRTGELFFGEGSRLTVL.

This clonotype occurred a few times. CDR3 sequence: CASSPGTVEQFF. The CDR3 DNA reads TGTGCCAGCAGCCCCGGGACGGTTGAGCAGTTCTTC. V usage is TRBV7-3 and J usage is TRBJ2-1; D tentatively fits TRBD1 or TRBD2 (5 bases each). This CDR3 comprises 12 residues. Germline lookup yields CDR1 SGHTA and CDR2 FQGTGA. Between the trimmed V and J ends, which lost 5 bases and 9 bases, there was a span of 11 bases.

This clonotype has ten or more counts. This sequence joins TRBV20-1 and TRBJ2-7; 9 positions match TRBD1. CDR3 length: 17 amino acids. Looked up from germline, CDR1 is DFQATT and CDR2 is SNEGSKA (reference sequence). V shed 0 bases and J 6 bases; nucleotides not matched to a gene: 15. CDR3 in amino acids: CSARDSRTGAGKVEQYF. The DNA of the CDR3 is TGCAGTGCTAGAGATTCCAGGACAGGGGCAGGAAAGGTCGAGCAGTACTTC.

This chain connects TRBV6-1 to TRBJ2-5; D is ambiguous. Trimming left V 2 bases short and J 5 bases short, with 15 bases between. The CDR3 runs to 15 residues. Germline CDR1 is MNHNS and CDR2 is SASEGT. The CDR3: CASSETALNLETQYF. For the CDR3, the DNA is TGTGCCAGCAGTGAAACGGCCCTCAACCTGGAGACCCAGTACTTC.

This clonotype appeared many times. This chain links TRBV20-1 with TRBJ2-5; the D is unclear. The V end lost 3 bases, the J end lost 5 bases, and 4 bases lay between the germline ends. The CDR3 runs 10 residues. The germline gives CDR1 DFQATT, CDR2 SNEGSKA (reference sequence). CDR3 nucleotides: TGCAGTGCTAGCATTGAGACCCAGTACTTC. This codes for CSASIETQYF.

This clonotype was counted ten times or more. This sequence joins TRBV2 and TRBJ1-1, with TRBD1 matching over 8 bases. The CDR3 has 13 amino acids. The germline gives CDR1 SNHLY, CDR2 FYNNEI. Trimming cost V 7 bases and J 11 bases; bases outside gene matches: 12. This CDR3 is CASTDGQGGRAFF. CDR3 nucleotide sequence: TGTGCCAGCACCGACGGACAGGGAGGTAGGGCTTTCTTT. The variable domain in full, with the rest retrieved from reference TRBV2 and TRBJ1-1, is EPEVTQTPSHQVTQMGQEVILRCVPISNHLYFYWYRQILGQKVEFLVSFYNNEISEKSEIFDDQFSVERPDGSNFTLKIRSTKLEDSAMYFCASTDGQGGRAFFGQGTRLTVV.

This clonotype was counted once. The rearrangement joins TRBV12-3 or TRBV12-4 to TRBJ1-6; D remains unclear. The CDR3 is made up of 11 amino acids. Trimming stripped 6 bases from V and 16 bases from J, with 13 bases between. CDR3 in DNA: TGTGCCAGCAGCAACAGAAGAGGTCTCCACTTT. This encodes CASSNRRGLHF.

Notes on this clonotype: A much larger clone differs from this one at a single base, so this may be a read error. The CDR3 bases are TGTGCCAGCAGTTACACCCACCGGACTAGCGGGGAGTGCTCCTACAATGAGCAGTTCTTC. This encodes CASSYTHRTSGECSYNEQFF. The chain uses TRBV6-2 or TRBV6-3 and TRBJ2-1; 12 bases are a match to TRBD2. This CDR3 contains 20 residues. Trimming cost V 2 bases and J 0 bases; bases outside gene matches: 11. Germline V gene lookup returns CDR1 MNHEY and CDR2 SVGEGT.

Many counts were recorded for this clonotype. V is TRBV7-3 and J is TRBJ2-1, with 10 bases identical to TRBD2. V lost 6 bases to trimming and J lost 4 bases; unmatched junction nucleotides: 6. This CDR3 has 15 amino acids. Germline V lookup: CDR1 SGHTA, CDR2 FQGTGA. The CDR3 reads CASSILAGAYNEQFF. CDR3 DNA sequence: TGTGCCAGCAGTATCCTAGCGGGGGCTTACAATGAGCAGTTCTTC.

As concerns this clonotype: Its ends do not fully match the called genes, so a read error is possible. The genes are TRBV20-1 and TRBJ2-3; D ambiguous. Per the germline V gene, CDR1 is DFQATT and CDR2 is SNEGSKA (reference sequence). The CDR3 totals 11 residues. For the CDR3, the DNA is TGCAATGCTTCAGCTTTAGATACGCAGTATTTT. Amino acids: CNASALDTQYF.

The genes are TRBV5-1 and TRBJ1-6; D remains ambiguous. This CDR3 comprises 13 residues. Germline values: CDR1 SGHRS, CDR2 YFSETQ. Trimming took 6 bases from V and 5 from J, leaving 9 bases between them. Here the CDR3 reads CASTQGNNSPLHF. The CDR3 bases are TGCGCCAGCACCCAAGGAAATAATTCACCCCTCCACTTT.

This chain links TRBV20-1 with TRBJ2-7, with 8 bases aligning to TRBD2. Germline CDR1 reads DFQATT; CDR2 reads SNEGSKA (reference sequence). V lost 5 bases and J lost 5; bases outside the gene matches: 11. The CDR3 runs to 14 residues. CDR3 amino acids: CSALRTSSGDEQYF. CDR3 DNA: TGCAGTGCTCTAAGGACTAGCTCCGGCGACGAGCAGTACTTC.

The rearrangement uses TRBV2 and TRBJ1-1, with TRBD1 matching 10 bases. The CDR3 is 18 residues long. The V gene end was trimmed by 0 bases and the J gene end by 4 bases; junction bases not matched to a gene: 11. The germline gives CDR1 SNHLY, CDR2 FYNNEI. The CDR3 here is CASSEATGTGVYGTEAFF. DNA of the CDR3: TGTGCCAGCAGTGAAGCAACCGGGACAGGGGTTTATGGCACTGAAGCTTTCTTT.

CDR3 nucleotides: TGTGCCAGCAGTTCCACCTGGGGACTGACAAACTACGAGCAGTACTTC. It yields the protein CASSSTWGLTNYEQYF. The chain recombines TRBV27 with TRBJ2-7; maybe TRBD2 (6 bases). The CDR3 is 16 residues long. From germline, CDR1 is MNHEY and CDR2 SMNVEV (reference sequence). The V gene lost 4 bases and the J gene lost 3 bases, with 19 bases spanning the gap.

This clonotype occurred many times. The rearrangement joins TRBV27 to TRBJ1-2; D might be TRBD1 (6 bases). The CDR3 is 15 amino acids. The germline CDR1 and CDR2 sequences are MNHEY and SMNVEV (reference sequence). V was clipped by 5 bases and J by 10 bases, with 23 bases between them. The DNA for the CDR3 is TGTGCCAGCAGTCCTCTCCCCGGGCGGACAGTTGCCTACACCTTC. Its translation: CASSPLPGRTVAYTF.